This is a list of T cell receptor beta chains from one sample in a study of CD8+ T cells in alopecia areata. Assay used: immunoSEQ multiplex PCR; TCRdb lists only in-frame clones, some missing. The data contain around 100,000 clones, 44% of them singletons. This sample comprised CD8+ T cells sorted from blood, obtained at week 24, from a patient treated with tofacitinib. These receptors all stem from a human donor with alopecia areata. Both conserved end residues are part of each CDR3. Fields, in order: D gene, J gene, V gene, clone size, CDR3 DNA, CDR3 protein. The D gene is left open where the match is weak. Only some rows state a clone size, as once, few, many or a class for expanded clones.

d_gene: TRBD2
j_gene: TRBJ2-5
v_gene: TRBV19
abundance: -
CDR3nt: TGTGCCAGTAGTAGCGGCTGGGGGGGTGTCCAGTACTTC
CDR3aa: CASSSGWGGVQYF

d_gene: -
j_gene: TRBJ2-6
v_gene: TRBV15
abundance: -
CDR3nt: TGTGCCACAAGCGCCAACTCTGGGGCCAACGTCCTGACTTTC
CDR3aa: CATSANSGANVLTF

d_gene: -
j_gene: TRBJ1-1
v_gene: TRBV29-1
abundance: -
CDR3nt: TGCAGCGCACGCGGACAGTGGAAAGGAGACACTGAAGCTTTCTTT
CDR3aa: CSARGQWKGDTEAFF

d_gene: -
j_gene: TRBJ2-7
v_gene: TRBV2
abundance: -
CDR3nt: TGTGCCAGCAGCGTCGGACTGGGGTACGAGCAGTACTTC
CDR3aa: CASSVGLGYEQYF

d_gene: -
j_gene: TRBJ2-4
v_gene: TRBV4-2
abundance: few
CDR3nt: TGTGCCAGCAGCCCCGAAAGCCCAGGACTTGAGTACAAAAACATTCAGTACTTC
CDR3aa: CASSPESPGLEYKNIQYF

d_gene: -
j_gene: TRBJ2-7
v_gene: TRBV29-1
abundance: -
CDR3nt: TGCAGCGTCAATTCGGGCTACGAGCAGTACTTC
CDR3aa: CSVNSGYEQYF

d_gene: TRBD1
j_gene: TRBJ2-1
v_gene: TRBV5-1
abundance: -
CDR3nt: TGCGCCAGCAGCATTCGGACAGGTAATGAGCAGTTCTTC
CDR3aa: CASSIRTGNEQFF

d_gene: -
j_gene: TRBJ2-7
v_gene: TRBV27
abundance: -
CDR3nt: TGTGCCAGCAGTTTAGAACTAGCTGGTGAGCAGTACTTC
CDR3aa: CASSLELAGEQYF

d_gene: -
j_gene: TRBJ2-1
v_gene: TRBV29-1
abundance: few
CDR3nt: TGCAGCGTTGCGGGGACTCCTCTACATCAATACAATGAGCAGTTCTTC
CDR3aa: CSVAGTPLHQYNEQFF

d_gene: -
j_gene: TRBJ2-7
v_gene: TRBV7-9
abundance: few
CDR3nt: TGTGCCAGCAGCTTAGTCCCCTACGAGCAGTACTTC
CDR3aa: CASSLVPYEQYF

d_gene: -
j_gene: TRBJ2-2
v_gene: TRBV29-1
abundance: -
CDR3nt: TGCAGCGTTTTTAATATTAACACCGGGGAGCTGTTTTTT
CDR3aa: CSVFNINTGELFF

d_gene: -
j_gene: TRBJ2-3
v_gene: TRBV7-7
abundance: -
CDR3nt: TGTGCCAGCAGCCCAGAGTCCAACACAGATACGCAGTATTTT
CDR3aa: CASSPESNTDTQYF

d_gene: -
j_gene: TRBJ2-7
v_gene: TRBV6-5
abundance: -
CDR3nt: TGTGCCAGCACCGCCGCGGCGGGGTTCTACGAGCAGTACTTC
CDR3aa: CASTAAAGFYEQYF

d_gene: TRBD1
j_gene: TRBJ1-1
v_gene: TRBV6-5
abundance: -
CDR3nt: TGTGCCAGCAGTTACGGTGGAGGGGGCCACACTGAAGCTTTCTTT
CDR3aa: CASSYGGGGHTEAFF

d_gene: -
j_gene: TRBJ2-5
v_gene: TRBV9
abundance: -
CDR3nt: TGTGCCACAACGGAGACCCAGTACTTC
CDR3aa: CATTETQYF

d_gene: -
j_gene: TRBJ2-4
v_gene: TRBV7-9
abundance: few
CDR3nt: TGTGCCAGCAGCTCCACCTCGTCAGCCAAAAACATTCAGTACTTC
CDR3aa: CASSSTSSAKNIQYF

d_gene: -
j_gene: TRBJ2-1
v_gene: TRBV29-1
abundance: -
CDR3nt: TGCAGCGTTGAGGAGGACAAAGAACAGTTCTTC
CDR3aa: CSVEEDKEQFF

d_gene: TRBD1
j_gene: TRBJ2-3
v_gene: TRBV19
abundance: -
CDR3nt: TGTGCCAGTAGTACCGGACAGGGGGACTCAGATACGCAGTATTTT
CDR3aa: CASSTGQGDSDTQYF

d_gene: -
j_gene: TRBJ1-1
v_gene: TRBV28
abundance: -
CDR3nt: TGTGCCAGCAGTTTTAGTGCTACTGAAGCTTTCTTT
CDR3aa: CASSFSATEAFF

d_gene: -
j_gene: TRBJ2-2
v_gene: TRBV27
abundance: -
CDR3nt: TGTGCCAGCAGTTTATATACTAGTAGGCGGGCCGGGGAGCTGTTTTTT
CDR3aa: CASSLYTSRRAGELFF

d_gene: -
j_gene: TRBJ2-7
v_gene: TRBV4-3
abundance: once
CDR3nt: TGCGCCAGCAGCCAAGGAGGGGGGGCTCTGTTTTACGAGCAGTACTTC
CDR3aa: CASSQGGGALFYEQYF

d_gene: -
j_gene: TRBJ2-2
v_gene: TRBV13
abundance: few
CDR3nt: TGTGCCAGCAATCCGGGGCTAAGATGGACCGGGGAGCTGTTTTTT
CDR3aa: CASNPGLRWTGELFF